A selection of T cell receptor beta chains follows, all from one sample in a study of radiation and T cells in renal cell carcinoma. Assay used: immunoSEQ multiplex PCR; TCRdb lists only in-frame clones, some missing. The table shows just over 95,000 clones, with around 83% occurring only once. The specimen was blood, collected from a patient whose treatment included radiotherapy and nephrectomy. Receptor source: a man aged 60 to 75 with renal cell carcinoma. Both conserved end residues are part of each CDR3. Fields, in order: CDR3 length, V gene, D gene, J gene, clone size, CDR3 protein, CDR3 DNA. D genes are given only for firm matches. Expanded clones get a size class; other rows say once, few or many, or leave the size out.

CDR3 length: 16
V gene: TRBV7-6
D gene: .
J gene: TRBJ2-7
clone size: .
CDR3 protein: CASSLVTPISSYEQYF
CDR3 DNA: TGTGCCAGCAGCTTAGTAACCCCGATCAGCTCCTACGAGCAGTACTTC

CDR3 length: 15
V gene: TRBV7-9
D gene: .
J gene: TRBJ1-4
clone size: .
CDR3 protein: CASSLDRQPNEKLFF
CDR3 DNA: TGTGCCAGCAGCTTAGATCGACAGCCTAATGAAAAACTGTTTTTT

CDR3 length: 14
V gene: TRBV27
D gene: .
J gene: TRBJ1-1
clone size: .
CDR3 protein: CASSLSWDRLEAFF
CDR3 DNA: TGTGCCAGCAGTTTATCTTGGGACCGGCTTGAAGCTTTCTTT

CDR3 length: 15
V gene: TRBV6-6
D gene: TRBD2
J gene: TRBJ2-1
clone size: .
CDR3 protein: CAGSPGTSGSNEQFF
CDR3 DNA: TGTGCCGGCAGTCCCGGGACTAGCGGGTCGAATGAGCAGTTCTTC

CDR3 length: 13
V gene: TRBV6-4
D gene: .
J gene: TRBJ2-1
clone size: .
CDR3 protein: CASSDSTYNEQFF
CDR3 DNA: TGTGCCAGCAGTGACTCGACCTACAATGAGCAGTTCTTC

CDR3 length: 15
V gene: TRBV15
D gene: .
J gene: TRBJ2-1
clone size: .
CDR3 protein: CATSRDPGHHNEQFF
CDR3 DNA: TGTGCCACCAGCAGAGATCCGGGACACCACAATGAGCAGTTCTTC

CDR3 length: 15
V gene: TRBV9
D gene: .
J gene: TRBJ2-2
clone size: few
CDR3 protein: CASSRQPTGTGELFF
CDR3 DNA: TGTGCCAGCAGCAGGCAACCAACGGGCACCGGGGAGCTGTTTTTT

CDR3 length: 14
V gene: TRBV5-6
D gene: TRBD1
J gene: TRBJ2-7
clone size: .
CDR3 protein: CASSPGGSPYEQYF
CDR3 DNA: TGTGCCAGCAGTCCAGGGGGATCCCCCTACGAGCAGTACTTC

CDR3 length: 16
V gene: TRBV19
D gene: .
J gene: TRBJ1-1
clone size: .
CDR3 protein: CASSIRQADPNTEAFF
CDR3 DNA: TGTGCCAGTAGTATAAGACAGGCCGATCCGAACACTGAAGCTTTCTTT

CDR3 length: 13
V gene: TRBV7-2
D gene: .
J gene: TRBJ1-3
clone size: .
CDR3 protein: CASSQGHGNTIYF
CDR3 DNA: TGTGCCAGCAGCCAGGGGCATGGAAACACCATATATTTT

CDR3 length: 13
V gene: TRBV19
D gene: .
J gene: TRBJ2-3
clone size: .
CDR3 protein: CASSILGTDTQYF
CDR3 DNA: TGTGCCAGTAGTATCCTGGGCACAGATACGCAGTATTTT

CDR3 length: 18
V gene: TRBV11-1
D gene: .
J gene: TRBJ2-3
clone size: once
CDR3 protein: CASSPTVLQEGGARTQYF
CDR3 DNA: TGTGCCAGCAGCCCCACCGTTTTACAGGAGGGGGGCGCAAGAACGCAGTATTTT

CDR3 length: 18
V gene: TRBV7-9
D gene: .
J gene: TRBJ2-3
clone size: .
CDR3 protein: CASSRARMGGTGTDTQYF
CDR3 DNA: TGTGCCAGCAGCCGTGCCCGGATGGGTGGTACGGGCACAGATACGCAGTATTTT

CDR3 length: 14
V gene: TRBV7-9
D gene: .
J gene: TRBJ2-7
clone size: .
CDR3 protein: CASSSGVGPYEQYF
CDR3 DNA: TGTGCCAGCAGCTCAGGGGTCGGACCCTACGAGCAGTACTTC

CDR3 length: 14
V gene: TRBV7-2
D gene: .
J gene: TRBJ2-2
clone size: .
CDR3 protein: CASKTRGLTGELFF
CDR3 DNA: TGTGCCAGCAAGACTAGGGGGCTCACCGGGGAGCTGTTTTTT

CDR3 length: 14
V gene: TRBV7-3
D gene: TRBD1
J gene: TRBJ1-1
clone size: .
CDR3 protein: CASSIQGRGTEAFF
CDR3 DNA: TGTGCCAGCAGCATACAGGGGAGAGGAACTGAAGCTTTCTTT

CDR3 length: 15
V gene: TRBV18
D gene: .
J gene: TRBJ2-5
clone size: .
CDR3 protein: CASSPWEARGETQYF
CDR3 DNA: TGTGCCAGCTCACCATGGGAGGCCCGAGGAGAGACCCAGTACTTC

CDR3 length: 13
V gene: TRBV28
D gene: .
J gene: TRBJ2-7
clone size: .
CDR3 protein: CASLTASSYEQYF
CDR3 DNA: TGTGCCAGCCTGACGGCAAGCTCCTACGAGCAGTACTTC

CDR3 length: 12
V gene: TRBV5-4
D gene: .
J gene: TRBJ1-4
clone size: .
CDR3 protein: CASSQGGETLFF
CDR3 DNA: TGTGCCAGCAGCCAAGGTGGGGAAACACTGTTTTTT

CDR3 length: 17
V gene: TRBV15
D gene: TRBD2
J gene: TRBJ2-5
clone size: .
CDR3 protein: CATSRDRPSGRAETQYF
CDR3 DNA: TGTGCCACCAGCAGAGATCGGCCTAGCGGGAGAGCAGAGACCCAGTACTTC

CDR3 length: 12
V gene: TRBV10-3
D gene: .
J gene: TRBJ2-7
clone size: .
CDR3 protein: CALGGNGHEQYF
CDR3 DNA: TGTGCCCTCGGAGGTAACGGGCACGAGCAGTACTTC

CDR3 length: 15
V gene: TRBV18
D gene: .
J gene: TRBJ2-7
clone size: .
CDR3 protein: CASSSTSGSGNEQYF
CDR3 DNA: TGTGCCAGCTCGTCGACCTCCGGGTCAGGGAACGAGCAGTACTTC

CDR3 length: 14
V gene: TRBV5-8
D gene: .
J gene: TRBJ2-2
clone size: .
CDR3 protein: CASSLDWAAGELFF
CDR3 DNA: TGTGCCAGCAGCTTGGATTGGGCGGCCGGGGAGCTGTTTTTT

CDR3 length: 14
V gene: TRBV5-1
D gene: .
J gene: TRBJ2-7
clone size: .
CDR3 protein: CASSLVGTGYEQYF
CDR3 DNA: TGCGCCAGCAGCTTGGTGGGGACCGGCTACGAGCAGTACTTC

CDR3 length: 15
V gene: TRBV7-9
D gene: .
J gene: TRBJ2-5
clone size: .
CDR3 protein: CASSLERVSYETQYF
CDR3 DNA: TGTGCCAGCAGCTTAGAGCGTGTATCTTATGAGACCCAGTACTTC

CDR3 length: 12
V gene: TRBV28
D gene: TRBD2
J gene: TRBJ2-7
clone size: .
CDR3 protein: CASTRSGREQYF
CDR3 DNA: TGTGCCAGCACGCGGTCCGGGAGGGAGCAGTACTTC

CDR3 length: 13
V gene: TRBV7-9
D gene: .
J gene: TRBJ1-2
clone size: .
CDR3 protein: CASSLSDGYGYTF
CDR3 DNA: TGTGCCAGCAGCTTATCTGACGGCTATGGCTACACCTTC

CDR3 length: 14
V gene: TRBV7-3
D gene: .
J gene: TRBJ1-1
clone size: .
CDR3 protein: CASSPGQLNTEAFF
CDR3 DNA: TGTGCCAGCAGCCCCGGACAGCTGAACACTGAAGCTTTCTTT

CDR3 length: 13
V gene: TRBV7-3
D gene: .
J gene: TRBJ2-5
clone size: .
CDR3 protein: CASSLVREETQYF
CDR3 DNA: TGTGCCAGCAGCTTAGTACGCGAAGAGACCCAGTACTTC

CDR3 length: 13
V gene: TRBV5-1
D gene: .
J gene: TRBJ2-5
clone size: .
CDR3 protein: CASSLDQQETQYF
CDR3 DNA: TGCGCCAGCAGCTTGGACCAACAAGAGACCCAGTACTTC

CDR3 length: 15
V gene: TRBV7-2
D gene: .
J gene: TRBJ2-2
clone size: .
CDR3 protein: CASSLVDLNTGELFF
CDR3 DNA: TGTGCCAGCAGCTTAGTGGACTTAAACACCGGGGAGCTGTTTTTT

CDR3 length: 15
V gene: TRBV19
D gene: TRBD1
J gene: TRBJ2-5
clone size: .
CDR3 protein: CASSMGTGTQETQYF
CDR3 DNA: TGTGCCAGTAGTATGGGGACAGGGACCCAAGAGACCCAGTACTTC

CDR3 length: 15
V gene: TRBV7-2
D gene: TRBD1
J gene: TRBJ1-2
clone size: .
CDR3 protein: CASSPSGTVNYGYTF
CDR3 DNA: TGTGCCAGCAGCCCGAGCGGGACAGTTAACTATGGCTACACCTTC

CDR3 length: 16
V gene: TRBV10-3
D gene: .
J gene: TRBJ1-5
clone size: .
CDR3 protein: CAISEIFGGDNQPQHF
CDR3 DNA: TGTGCCATCAGTGAAATTTTCGGGGGAGACAATCAGCCCCAGCATTTT

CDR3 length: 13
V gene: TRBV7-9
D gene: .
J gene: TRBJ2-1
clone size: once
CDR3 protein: CASSYDPNNEQFF
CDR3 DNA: TGTGCCAGCAGCTATGACCCAAACAATGAGCAGTTCTTC

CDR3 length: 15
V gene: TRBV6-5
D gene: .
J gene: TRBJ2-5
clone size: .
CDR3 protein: CASSYSPGVQETQYF
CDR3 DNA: TGTGCCAGCAGTTACTCGCCGGGGGTCCAAGAGACCCAGTACTTC

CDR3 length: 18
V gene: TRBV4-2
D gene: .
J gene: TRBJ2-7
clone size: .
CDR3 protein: CASSQDLQSSELSYEQYF
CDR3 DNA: TGTGCCAGCAGCCAAGATTTACAATCCTCGGAGCTCTCCTACGAGCAGTACTTC